This T cell receptor beta chain was retrieved from a study of CD8+CD57+ T cells in acquired aplastic anemia. Study summary: Sorted CD4+ and CD8+ cells gave an average of about 3.4 ug of DNA. CD4+ cells from healthy donors averaged around 10 million reads. Study outcomes and limitations: Between patients and controls, CD8+ Simpson's diversity did not vary significantly. Patients had twenty-nine CD8+ CDR3 sequences in common with controls (the shared set).

CDR1 and CDR2 from the germline V gene are DFQATT and SNEGSKA (reference sequence). The CDR3 covers 13 residues. The V end lost 4 bases, the J end lost 7 bases, and 16 bases lay between the germline ends. For CDR3 and TCR beta VDJ profiling, genomic DNA was the template used. TCRdb reanalysed the reads using MiXCR and keeps one entry per CDR3 protein. Of some 64,000 distinct CDR3 sequences in the sample, about 50% were seen once. This clonotype was detected once. The antigen remains undetermined. The genes are TRBV20-1 and TRBJ1-1; D is ambiguous. Input material: sorted CD4+, CD8+, or CD8+CD57+ T cells (not recorded which) from PBMCs. This receptor was identified in a human donor in good health, serving as a control. This CDR3 reads CSAIPSPDFEAFF. As DNA, the CDR3 is TGCAGTGCTATTCCATCCCCAGATTTTGAAGCTTTCTTT.